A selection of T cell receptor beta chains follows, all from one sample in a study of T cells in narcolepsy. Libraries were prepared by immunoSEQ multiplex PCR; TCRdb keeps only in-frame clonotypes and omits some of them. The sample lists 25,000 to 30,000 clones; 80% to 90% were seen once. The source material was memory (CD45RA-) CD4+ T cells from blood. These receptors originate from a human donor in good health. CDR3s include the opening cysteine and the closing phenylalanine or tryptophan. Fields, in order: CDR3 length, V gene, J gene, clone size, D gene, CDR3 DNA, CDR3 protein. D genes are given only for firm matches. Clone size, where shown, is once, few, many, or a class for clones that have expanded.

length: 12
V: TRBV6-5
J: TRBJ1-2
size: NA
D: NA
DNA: TGTGCCAGCAGTTTTAGGGGCGGGGGCTACACCTTC
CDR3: CASSFRGGGYTF

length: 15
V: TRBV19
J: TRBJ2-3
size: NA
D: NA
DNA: TGTGCCAGTAGTATCCAGGGAGGTACCACAGATACGCAGTATTTT
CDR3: CASSIQGGTTDTQYF

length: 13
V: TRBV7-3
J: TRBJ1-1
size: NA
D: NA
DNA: TGTGCCAGCAGCCTTATGTGGGACACTGAAGCTTTCTTT
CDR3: CASSLMWDTEAFF

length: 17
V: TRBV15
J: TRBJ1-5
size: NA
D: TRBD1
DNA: TGTGCCACCAGCAGACGAAGCCGACAGGGGAGCAATCAGCCCCAGCATTTT
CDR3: CATSRRSRQGSNQPQHF

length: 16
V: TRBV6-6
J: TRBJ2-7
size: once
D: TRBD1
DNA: TGTGCCAGCAGTCACGCCCCCGGGACAGGGTCCTACGAGCAGTACTTC
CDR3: CASSHAPGTGSYEQYF

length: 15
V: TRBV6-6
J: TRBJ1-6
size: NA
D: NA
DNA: TGTGCCAGCAGTTACAGGGTGCCTACCGATTCACCCCTCCACTTT
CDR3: CASSYRVPTDSPLHF

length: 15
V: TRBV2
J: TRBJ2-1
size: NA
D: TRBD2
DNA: TGTGCCAGCAGTGGACTAGCGTCTTCCTACAATGAGCAGTTCTTC
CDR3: CASSGLASSYNEQFF

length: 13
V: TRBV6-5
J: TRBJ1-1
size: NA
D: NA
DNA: TGTGCCAGCAACCAGGGTTGGAACACTGAAGCTTTCTTT
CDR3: CASNQGWNTEAFF

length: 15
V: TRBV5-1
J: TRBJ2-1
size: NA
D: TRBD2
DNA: TGCGCCAGCAGCTTCGGACTAGCGGGCTACAATGAGCAGTTCTTC
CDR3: CASSFGLAGYNEQFF

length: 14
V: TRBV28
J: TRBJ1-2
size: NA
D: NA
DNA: TGTGCCAGCAGTTTAGGGAGTGAGCACTATGGCTACACCTTC
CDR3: CASSLGSEHYGYTF

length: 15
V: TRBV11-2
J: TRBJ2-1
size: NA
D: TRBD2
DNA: TGTGCCAGCAGCTTAGGGCTAGCGGCCTACAATGAGCAGTTCTTC
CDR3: CASSLGLAAYNEQFF

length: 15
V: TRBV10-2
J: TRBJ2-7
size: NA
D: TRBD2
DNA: TGCGCCAGCAGTGAACATGGACTAGCGGGGTACGAGCAGTACTTC
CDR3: CASSEHGLAGYEQYF

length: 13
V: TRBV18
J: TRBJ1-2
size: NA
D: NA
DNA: TGTGCCAGTCAAGGGGTAGAGGATTATGGCTACACCTTC
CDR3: CASQGVEDYGYTF

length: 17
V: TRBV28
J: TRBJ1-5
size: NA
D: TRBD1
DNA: TGTGCCAGCAGTGAGCTACAGGGGGCAAGGCTTGATCAGCCCCAGCATTTT
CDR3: CASSELQGARLDQPQHF

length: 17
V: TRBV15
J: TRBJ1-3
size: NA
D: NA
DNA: TGTGCCACCAGCAGAGATCTTGGGACCTCCTACGGAAACACCATATATTTT
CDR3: CATSRDLGTSYGNTIYF

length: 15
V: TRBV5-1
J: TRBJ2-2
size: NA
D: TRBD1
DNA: TGCGCCAGCAGCCCAGGGACAGGGAACACCGGGGAGCTGTTTTTT
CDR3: CASSPGTGNTGELFF

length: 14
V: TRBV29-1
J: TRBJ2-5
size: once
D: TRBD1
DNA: TGCAGCGTTGCATCGGGGACAGACAAAGAGACCCAGTACTTC
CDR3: CSVASGTDKETQYF

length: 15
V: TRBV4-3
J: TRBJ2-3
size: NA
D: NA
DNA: TGCGCCAGCAGCCAAGATACCGGGGTCACAGATACGCAGTATTTT
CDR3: CASSQDTGVTDTQYF

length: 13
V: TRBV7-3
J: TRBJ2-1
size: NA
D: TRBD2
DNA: TGTGCCAGCAGCCAATCGGGGGGCAATGAGCAGTTCTTC
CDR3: CASSQSGGNEQFF

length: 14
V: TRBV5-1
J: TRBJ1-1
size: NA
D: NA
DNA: TGCGCCAGCAGCTTGGACAGGGCCATAACTGAAGCTTTCTTT
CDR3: CASSLDRAITEAFF

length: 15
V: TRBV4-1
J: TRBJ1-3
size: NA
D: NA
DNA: TGCGCCAGCAGCCAAGCGCGAGAACTCGGAAACACCATATATTTT
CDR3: CASSQARELGNTIYF

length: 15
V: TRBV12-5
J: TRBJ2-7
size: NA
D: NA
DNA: TGTGCTAGTGGTGGGGCGACCGAAGTAGTTTACGAGCAGTACTTC
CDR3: CASGGATEVVYEQYF

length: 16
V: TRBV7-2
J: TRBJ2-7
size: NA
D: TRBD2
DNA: TGTGCCAGCAGCCCCACTAGCGGGGGGACACCCTACGAGCAGTACTTC
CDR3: CASSPTSGGTPYEQYF

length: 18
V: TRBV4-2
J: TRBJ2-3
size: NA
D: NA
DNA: TGTGCCAGCTGCCAAGGCCCCGGGTCGGGCAAACGTGCAGATACGCAGTATTTT
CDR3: CASCQGPGSGKRADTQYF

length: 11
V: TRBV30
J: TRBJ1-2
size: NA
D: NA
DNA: TGTGCCTGGAGAGAGGGGGGCGGCTACACCTTC
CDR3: CAWREGGGYTF

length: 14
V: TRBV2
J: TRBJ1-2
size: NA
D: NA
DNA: TGTGCCAGCAGTGCCGGAGGGGCAAGCTATGGCTACACCTTC
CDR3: CASSAGGASYGYTF

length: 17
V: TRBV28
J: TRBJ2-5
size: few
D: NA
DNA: TGTGCCAGCAGACCCCCTACGGGAGTAGGCGTCGGAGAGACCCAGTACTTC
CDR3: CASRPPTGVGVGETQYF

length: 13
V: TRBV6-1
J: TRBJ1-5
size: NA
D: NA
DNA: TGTGCCAGCAGTGAAAGCGTCAATCAGCCCCAGCATTTT
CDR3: CASSESVNQPQHF

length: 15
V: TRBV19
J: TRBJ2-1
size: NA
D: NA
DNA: TGTGCCAGTACCCCAGGGGTTTCCTTATACAATGAGCAGTTCTTC
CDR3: CASTPGVSLYNEQFF

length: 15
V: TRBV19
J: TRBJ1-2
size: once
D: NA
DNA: TGTGCCAGTAGTATAGATCTTAGGACAGTTATGGACTACACCTTC
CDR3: CASSIDLRTVMDYTF

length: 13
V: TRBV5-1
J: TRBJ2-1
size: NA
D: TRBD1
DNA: TGCGCCAGCAGCATGGGACAGAACAATGAGCAGTTCTTC
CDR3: CASSMGQNNEQFF

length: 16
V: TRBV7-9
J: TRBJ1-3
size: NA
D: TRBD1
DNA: TGTGCCAGCAGATCGGGCACAGGGGTTTCTGGAAACACCATATATTTT
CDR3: CASRSGTGVSGNTIYF

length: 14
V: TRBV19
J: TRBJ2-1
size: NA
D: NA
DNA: TGTGCCAGTAAGAGGTCAGGAGCCTACAATGAGCAGTTCTTC
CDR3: CASKRSGAYNEQFF

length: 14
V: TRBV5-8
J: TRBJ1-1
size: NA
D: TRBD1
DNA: TGTGCCAGCAGCTCTACAGGGGATCGGACTGAAGCTTTCTTT
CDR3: CASSSTGDRTEAFF

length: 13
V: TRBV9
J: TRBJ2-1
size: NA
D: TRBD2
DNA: TGTGCCAGCAGCGTAGCGGGGGGCAATGAGCAGTTCTTC
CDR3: CASSVAGGNEQFF

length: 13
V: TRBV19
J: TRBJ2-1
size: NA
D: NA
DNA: TGTGCCAGTAGTATTGGACAGCAGTCTGAGCAGTTCTTC
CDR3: CASSIGQQSEQFF

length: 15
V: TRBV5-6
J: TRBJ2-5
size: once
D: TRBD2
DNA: TGTGCCAGCAGCCTGCAGGGAGGGGACCAAGAGACCCAGTACTTC
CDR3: CASSLQGGDQETQYF

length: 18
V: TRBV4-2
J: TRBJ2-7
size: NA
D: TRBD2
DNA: TGTGCCAGCAGCCAATTTGTTGGGTCTAGCGGGGTTTGGGTGGAGCAGTACTTC
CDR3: CASSQFVGSSGVWVEQYF

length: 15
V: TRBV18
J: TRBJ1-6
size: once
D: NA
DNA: TGTGCCAGCTCACCGGACTTAGGGTGGAATTCACCCCTCCACTTT
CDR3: CASSPDLGWNSPLHF

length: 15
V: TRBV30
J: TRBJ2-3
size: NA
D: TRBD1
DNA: TGTGCCTGGAGCCCCGGGCAGGGGGCCCTTAATACGCAGTATTTT
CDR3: CAWSPGQGALNTQYF

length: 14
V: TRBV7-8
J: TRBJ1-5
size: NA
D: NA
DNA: TGTGCCAGCAGCCAGGACAGAGGTAATCAGCCCCAGCATTTT
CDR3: CASSQDRGNQPQHF

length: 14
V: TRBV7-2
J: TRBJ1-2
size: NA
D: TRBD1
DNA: TGTGCCAGCAGCGTGGACAGGGGCAATCTTGGCTACACCTTC
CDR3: CASSVDRGNLGYTF

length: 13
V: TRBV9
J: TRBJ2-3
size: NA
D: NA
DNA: TGTGCCAGCAGCGTCGGAAACCCAGATACGCAGTATTTT
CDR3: CASSVGNPDTQYF

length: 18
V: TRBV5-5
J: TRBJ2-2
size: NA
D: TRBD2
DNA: TGTGCCAGCAGCTTGGCCCCTAGCGGCGGGGGGAGAGCCGGGGAGCTGTTTTTT
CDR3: CASSLAPSGGGRAGELFF

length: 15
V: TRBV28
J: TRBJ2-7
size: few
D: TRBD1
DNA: TGTGCCAGCAGTACACCCGGGACAGCGCTCTACGAGCAGTACTTC
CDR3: CASSTPGTALYEQYF

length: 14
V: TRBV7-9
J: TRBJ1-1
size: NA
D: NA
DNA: TGTGCCAGCAGCCCAGGGACACCGAACACTGAAGCTTTCTTT
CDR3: CASSPGTPNTEAFF

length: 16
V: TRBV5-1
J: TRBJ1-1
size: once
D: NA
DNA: TGCGCCAGCAGCTTGGGGAGGGGACTAAAGAACACTGAAGCTTTCTTT
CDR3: CASSLGRGLKNTEAFF

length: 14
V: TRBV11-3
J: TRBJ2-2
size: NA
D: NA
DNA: TGTGCCAGCAGCCTGAACTTGGGAGCCGGGGAGCTGTTTTTT
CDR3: CASSLNLGAGELFF

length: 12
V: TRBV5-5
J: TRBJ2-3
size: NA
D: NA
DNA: TGTGCCAGCAGTATCGTCACAGATACGCAGTATTTT
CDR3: CASSIVTDTQYF

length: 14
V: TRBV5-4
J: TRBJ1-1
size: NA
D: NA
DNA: TGTGCCAGCAGCTTGAGTTCGGGGAACACTGAAGCTTTCTTT
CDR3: CASSLSSGNTEAFF

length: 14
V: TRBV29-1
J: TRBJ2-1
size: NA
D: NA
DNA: TGCAGCGTCGACATGGGGGTTACCTACAATGAGCAGTTCTTC
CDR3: CSVDMGVTYNEQFF